The 25 T cell receptor beta chains reported below all come from one sample, sequenced in a study of long-term antiretroviral therapy in people with HIV. Researchers report immunoSEQ v3.0 was run at survey level. The protocol was immunoSEQ multiplex PCR, while the TCRdb copy is restricted to in-frame clones and leaves out a portion. The sample holds about 39,000 clones, roughly 90% seen once. The sequences come from unsorted PBMCs, collected just before starting antiretroviral therapy. All receptors come from a woman younger than 35 with HIV.

This rearrangement joins TRBV20-1 to TRBJ2-5, with D unresolved. The germline V and J ends were trimmed by 3 bases and 2 bases, with 4 bases remaining between them. The CDR3 covers 11 residues. The V gene's germline CDR1 is DFQATT and CDR2 SNEGSKA (reference sequence). Written as DNA, the CDR3 is TGCAGTGCTAGGCCTCAAGAGACCCAGTACTTC. Translated, it gives CSARPQETQYF.

The chain has TRBV4-1 and TRBJ2-7; 9 bases map to TRBD1. The CDR3 spans 14 residues. Per germline, CDR1 MGHRA and CDR2 YSYEKL. The V gene end was trimmed by 3 bases and the J gene end by 5 bases; junction bases not matched to a gene: 5. CDR3 region: CASSQSGTGNEQYF. In DNA form, the CDR3 reads TGCGCCAGCAGCCAGTCCGGGACAGGGAACGAGCAGTACTTC.

This sequence joins TRBV25-1 and TRBJ2-7; 7 nucleotides agree with TRBD1. Germline CDR1 is MGHDK and CDR2 is SYGVNS. This CDR3 comprises 13 residues. V was pared by 8 bases and J by 4 bases, with 8 bases of the junction left unmatched. This chain's CDR3 is CASQTGTVYEQYF. DNA of the CDR3: TGTGCCAGCCAGACCGGGACAGTATACGAGCAGTACTTC.

The chain recombines TRBV10-3 with TRBJ1-2; a weak D match, TRBD1 (5 bases). With 6 bases removed from V and 5 bases from J, the gap between germline ends came to 16 bases. Looked up from germline, CDR1 is ENHRY and CDR2 is SYGVKD. The CDR3 covers 14 residues. CDR3 sequence: CAIRPPGQGYGYTF. CDR3 DNA sequence: TGTGCCATCAGGCCCCCCGGGCAGGGATATGGCTACACCTTC.

This sequence joins TRBV2 and TRBJ2-3; no clear D. This CDR3 has 14 amino acids. Germline V gene data show CDR1 as SNHLY and CDR2 as FYNNEI. The V and J ends lost 5 bases and 2 bases respectively, with 11 bases between them. DNA for the CDR3: TGTGCCAGCAGTCCACTACTTCCCACAGATACGCAGTATTTT. This encodes CASSPLLPTDTQYF.

This clone showed up just once. The chain uses TRBV9 and TRBJ2-2; no definite D call. Germline V gives CDR1 SGDLS, CDR2 YYNGEE. The germline V and J ends were trimmed by 10 bases and 4 bases, with 14 bases remaining between them. The length of the CDR3 is 13 residues. Written as DNA, the CDR3 is TGTGCCGGGTCGGCAACTGGCACCGGGGAGCTGTTTTTT. Its translation is CAGSATGTGELFF.

This chain links TRBV5-1 with TRBJ2-6; 9 nucleotides line up with TRBD1. CDR3 size: 17 residues. Germline V gives CDR1 SGHRS, CDR2 YFSETQ. The junction had 5 bases not matched to a gene; V was cut back by 4 bases and J by 0 bases. The CDR3 region has the DNA TGCGCCAGCAGCCAGACGGGACAGGGCTCTGGGGCCAACGTCCTGACTTTC. Translating gives CASSQTGQGSGANVLTF.

This clone has a handful of counts. The chain combines TRBV6-5 with TRBJ1-2; no definite D call. The CDR3 is 14 amino acids. Trimming cost V 2 bases and J 4 bases, with 11 bases left between them. Germline CDR1 reads MNHEY; CDR2 reads SVGAGI. In DNA form, the CDR3 reads TGTGCCAGCAGTTACGGAAGGACGGCCTATGGCTACACCTTC. Protein product: CASSYGRTAYGYTF.

This clone was observed a single time. The rearrangement uses TRBV7-9 and TRBJ2-7; the D gene is possibly TRBD1 (5 bases). The CDR3 loop spans 14 amino acids. Trimming left V 5 bases short and J 4 bases short, with 15 bases between. Germline assignment: CDR1 SEHNR and CDR2 FQNEAQ (reference sequence). The CDR3 sequence is CASSLDRAAYEQYF. In nucleotides, the CDR3 is TGTGCCAGCAGCCTCGACAGAGCAGCTTACGAGCAGTACTTC.

This clone has a handful of counts. The genes are TRBV5-5 and TRBJ2-7; possible D gene TRBD2, 5 bases. This CDR3 contains 13 residues. With 4 bases removed from V and 6 bases from J, the gap between germline ends came to 14 bases. The germline CDR1 and CDR2 sequences are SGHKS and YYEKEE (reference sequence). CDR3 sequence: CASSPGGETEQYF. DNA of the CDR3: TGTGCCAGCAGCCCAGGTGGGGAGACCGAGCAGTACTTC.

This clone was seen a handful of times. The V gene is TRBV27, the J gene TRBJ1-3; D is uncertain. Germline CDR1 and CDR2: MNHEY and SMNVEV (reference sequence). This CDR3 is 12 amino acids long. The V and J ends lost 7 bases and 0 bases respectively, with 4 bases between them. CDR3 nucleotide sequence: TGTGCCAGCACAGACTCTGGAAACACCATATATTTT. Encoded protein: CASTDSGNTIYF.

V usage is TRBV7-9 and J usage is TRBJ2-7; D remains ambiguous. V lost 1 base and J 3 bases, leaving 22 bases between the germline ends. This CDR3 is 18 amino acids long. Germline-derived CDR1 and CDR2 are SEHNR and FQNEAQ (reference sequence). CDR3 loop: CASSLDRNSPSPYYEQYF. CDR3 sequence (DNA): TGTGCCAGCAGCTTAGATAGAAACTCCCCATCCCCTTACTACGAGCAGTACTTC.

The chain combines TRBV28 with TRBJ1-4; no clear D. In germline, CDR1 is MDHEN, CDR2 SYDVKM. This CDR3 has 18 amino acids. The V and J ends lost 6 bases and 4 bases respectively, with 24 bases between them. The CDR3 nucleotides are TGTGCCAGCAGCCCGGACGGCGCCTGGAGAAAGGGTAATGAAAAACTGTTTTTT. Translation: CASSPDGAWRKGNEKLFF.

As DNA, the CDR3 is TGTGCCAGTAGTAAGTCGGCCCGCGGGGGGTCCTACGAGCAGTACTTC. The encoded protein is CASSKSARGGSYEQYF. The chain employs TRBV19 and TRBJ2-7, with 8 bases identical to TRBD2. This CDR3 has 16 residues. The germline V gene has CDR1 LNHDA and CDR2 SQIVND (reference sequence). Trimming removed 4 bases from V and 1 base from J; junction bases left unmatched: 9.

The rearrangement links TRBV5-6 to TRBJ1-4; D is ambiguous. The CDR3 is made up of 14 amino acids. Germline values: CDR1 SGHDT, CDR2 YYEEEE. The ends were cut back, 0 bases at V and 2 bases at J, with 5 bases in the middle. The CDR3 sequence: CASSLVETNEKLFF. As DNA, the CDR3 is TGTGCCAGCAGCTTGGTAGAGACTAATGAAAAACTGTTTTTT. Looking up the rest from reference TRBV5-6 and TRBJ1-4 gives the full variable domain: DAGVTQSPTHLIKTRGQQVTLRCSPKSGHDTVSWYQQALGQGPQFIFQYYEEEERQRGNFPDRFSGHQFPNYSSELNVNALLLGDSALYLCASSLVETNEKLFFGSGTQLSVL.

The rearrangement links TRBV7-3 to TRBJ2-7; the D gene could be TRBD1 or TRBD2 (6 bases each). The germline V and J ends were trimmed by 5 bases and 3 bases, with 14 bases remaining between them. This CDR3 region has 14 residues. Germline V lookup: CDR1 SGHTA, CDR2 FQGTGA. CDR3 DNA: TGTGCCAGCAGCCGTCGGGGGCTTAGCTACGAGCAGTACTTC. Its protein is CASSRRGLSYEQYF.

V gene TRBV19 combines with J gene TRBJ1-5; D is unresolved. From germline, CDR1 is LNHDA and CDR2 SQIVND (reference sequence). V gave up 1 base and J gave up 5 bases, with 6 bases separating them. The CDR3 loop spans 13 amino acids. In DNA form, the CDR3 reads TGTGCCAGTAGTATAGGAGCGTATCAGCCCCAGCATTTT. Protein sequence: CASSIGAYQPQHF.

The chain uses TRBV27 and TRBJ2-7; D is uncertain. This CDR3 has 14 residues. The V gene lost 6 bases and the J gene lost 6 bases, with 18 bases spanning the gap. Germline V CDR1 and CDR2: MNHEY, SMNVEV (reference sequence). CDR3 amino acids: CASRGLTKAGEQYF. The CDR3 nucleotides read TGTGCCAGCAGGGGGTTAACAAAAGCCGGCGAGCAGTACTTC.

The V call is TRBV6-6, the J call TRBJ2-7; no firm D call. V was pared by 2 bases and J by 5 bases, with 1 base between. The CDR3 is 10 amino acids. Germline V gives CDR1 MNHNY, CDR2 SVGAGI (reference sequence). The CDR3 region has the DNA TGTGCCAGCAGTTACGACGAGCAGTACTTC. Protein: CASSYDEQYF.

This clone was observed a single time. The J gene is TRBJ2-3, the V gene TRBV11-3; D is perhaps TRBD1 or TRBD2 (5 bases each). The CDR3 consists of 15 residues. V lost 1 base and J 0 bases, leaving 8 bases between the germline ends. CDR1 and CDR2 from the germline V gene are SGHNT and YENEEA. CDR3 sequence (DNA): TGTGCCAGCAGCTTAGGGGGACCCAGCACAGATACGCAGTATTTT. The encoded protein is CASSLGGPSTDTQYF.

This chain uses TRBV7-9 with TRBJ2-7, with 9 nucleotides matching TRBD2. Unmatched junction bases numbered 10, after V lost 6 bases and J lost 1 base. The length of the CDR3 is 16 residues. The germline gives CDR1 SEHNR, CDR2 FQNEAQ (reference sequence). Here the CDR3 DNA reads TGTGCCAGCAGAGAGGGGGCGGGAGGGCCATCCTACGAGCAGTACTTC. Its protein is CASREGAGGPSYEQYF.

This clone showed up just once. V and J are TRBV6-1 and TRBJ1-5, with D possibly TRBD1 on 6 matching bases. Germline V lookup: CDR1 MNHNS, CDR2 SASEGT. Trimming removed 5 bases at V and 5 bases at J, with 13 bases between. This CDR3 comprises 14 residues. CDR3: CASSHRTEDQPQHF. CDR3 coding DNA: TGTGCCAGCAGTCACAGGACAGAAGATCAGCCCCAGCATTTT.

The chain joins TRBV4-1 to TRBJ1-2; D call uncertain. V was shortened by 0 bases and J by 0 bases, with 2 bases between the two germline ends. CDR1 and CDR2 from the germline V gene are MGHRA and YSYEKL. This CDR3 contains 13 residues. The CDR3 region has the DNA TGCGCCAGCAGCCAAGATGCTAACTATGGCTACACCTTC. It yields the protein CASSQDANYGYTF.

The chain couples TRBV7-3 to TRBJ2-1, with 7 bases matching TRBD1. Per the germline V gene, CDR1 is SGHTA and CDR2 is FQGTGA. The J segment lost 4 bases and the V segment lost 2 bases, leaving 5 bases of the junction unmatched. The CDR3 totals 15 residues. The CDR3 loop is CASSLGHRGYNEQFF. The DNA of the CDR3 is TGTGCCAGCAGCTTAGGTCACAGGGGATACAATGAGCAGTTCTTC.

This clone was observed once. The chain has TRBV7-3 and TRBJ2-2, with 10 bases aligning to TRBD2. In germline, CDR1 is SGHTA, CDR2 FQGTGA. V dropped 2 bases and J dropped 4; count of bases not matched to a gene: 4. The CDR3 is 16 amino acids. In DNA, the CDR3 is TGTGCCAGCAGCTTACGAACTAGCGGGATCACCGGGGAGCTGTTTTTT. Protein: CASSLRTSGITGELFF. Filled out from reference TRBV7-3 and TRBJ2-2, the complete variable domain reads GAGVSQTPSNKVTEKGKYVELRCDPISGHTALYWYRQSLGQGPEFLIYFQGTGAADDSGLPNDRFFAVRPEGSVSTLKIQRTERGDSAVYLCASSLRTSGITGELFFGEGSRLTVL.